The rows below give T cell receptor beta chains drawn from one sample of a study of blood T cell repertoires in COVID-19. Measured with immunoSEQ multiplex PCR; TCRdb has only the in-frame clones, and not every one. The data contain about 280,000 clones, roughly 80% of them singletons. Material: PBMCs or T cells enriched from blood (not recorded which). The receptors were gathered from a man aged 40-49 years who had been exposed to COVID-19. Both conserved end residues are part of each CDR3. D genes are given only for firm matches. Clone size is not always given. Where it is, it says once, few, many or a class for expanded clones.

abundance: .
v_gene: TRBV10-3
d_gene: TRBD1
j_gene: TRBJ2-6
CDR3nt: TGTGCCATGGGACAGATCTCTGGGGCCAACGTCCTGACTTTC
CDR3aa: CAMGQISGANVLTF

abundance: .
v_gene: TRBV27
d_gene: .
j_gene: TRBJ1-5
CDR3nt: TGTGCCAGCAGCCAGGGAGGTTCTCAGCCCCAGCATTTT
CDR3aa: CASSQGGSQPQHF

abundance: .
v_gene: TRBV9
d_gene: TRBD2
j_gene: TRBJ2-7
CDR3nt: TGTGCCAGCAGCGTAGGAGGGGATGGGTCAGGCTTAGCGGGAGGGGACGAGCAGTACTTC
CDR3aa: CASSVGGDGSGLAGGDEQYF

abundance: .
v_gene: TRBV3-1/TRBV3-2
d_gene: TRBD1
j_gene: TRBJ1-1
CDR3nt: TGTGCCAGCAGCAAACAGGGGGCTGTGAACACTGAAGCTTTCTTT
CDR3aa: CASSKQGAVNTEAFF

abundance: .
v_gene: TRBV5-4
d_gene: TRBD2
j_gene: TRBJ2-7
CDR3nt: TGTGCCAGCAGCATGGGACTAGCGGGAGGCGAGCAGTACTTC
CDR3aa: CASSMGLAGGEQYF

abundance: .
v_gene: TRBV24-1
d_gene: TRBD1
j_gene: TRBJ1-1
CDR3nt: TGTGCCACCAGTGATCACACAGGGGTGAAAGCTTTCTTT
CDR3aa: CATSDHTGVKAFF

abundance: .
v_gene: TRBV19
d_gene: .
j_gene: TRBJ1-5
CDR3nt: TGTGCCAGTTCGACGGACTATAATCAGCCCCAGCATTTT
CDR3aa: CASSTDYNQPQHF

abundance: once
v_gene: TRBV29-1
d_gene: .
j_gene: TRBJ1-4
CDR3nt: TGCAGCGTTCAAGCGTCGAGGGAAAAACTGTTTTTT
CDR3aa: CSVQASREKLFF

abundance: .
v_gene: TRBV21-1
d_gene: .
j_gene: TRBJ2-4
CDR3nt: TGTGCCAGCAGTGGGAGCTTAGCCAAAAACATTCAGTACTTC
CDR3aa: CASSGSLAKNIQYF

abundance: .
v_gene: TRBV19
d_gene: TRBD2
j_gene: TRBJ2-1
CDR3nt: TGTGCCAGTAGTATAGTTGCGGGAGATGGTGAGCAGTTCTTC
CDR3aa: CASSIVAGDGEQFF

abundance: .
v_gene: TRBV2
d_gene: TRBD1
j_gene: TRBJ1-1
CDR3nt: TGTGCCACCGCACAGGGGCCCACTGAAGCTTTCTTT
CDR3aa: CATAQGPTEAFF

abundance: .
v_gene: TRBV6-2/TRBV6-3
d_gene: .
j_gene: TRBJ1-1
CDR3nt: TGTGCCAGCAGTTACTCGGGGGGGGGCACTGAAGCTTTCTTT
CDR3aa: CASSYSGGGTEAFF

abundance: once
v_gene: TRBV30
d_gene: .
j_gene: TRBJ1-1
CDR3nt: TGTGCCTGGAGTGTTGACGGGAAGAACACTGAAGCTTTCTTT
CDR3aa: CAWSVDGKNTEAFF

abundance: once
v_gene: TRBV5-1
d_gene: .
j_gene: TRBJ2-7
CDR3nt: TGCGCCAGCAGCGTGGGACTCGAAGGAGGTGAGCAGTACTTC
CDR3aa: CASSVGLEGGEQYF

abundance: .
v_gene: TRBV18
d_gene: .
j_gene: TRBJ1-4
CDR3nt: TGTGCCAGCTCACGGGAAATTGGCTACAGGGAGTCCCCCACGACTAATGAAAAACTGTTTTTT
CDR3aa: CASSREIGYRESPTTNEKLFF

abundance: .
v_gene: TRBV5-5
d_gene: .
j_gene: TRBJ1-5
CDR3nt: TGTGCCAGCAGCCGGACGGGACAGCCCCAGCATTTT
CDR3aa: CASSRTGQPQHF

abundance: .
v_gene: TRBV7-8
d_gene: TRBD2
j_gene: TRBJ2-7
CDR3nt: TGTGCCAGCAGCTTAGGGGTAGCGGGACCCTACGAGCAGTACTTC
CDR3aa: CASSLGVAGPYEQYF

abundance: .
v_gene: TRBV29-1
d_gene: .
j_gene: TRBJ2-7
CDR3nt: TGCAGCGTTGAAGTTCCCAGCTCCTACGAGCAGTACTTC
CDR3aa: CSVEVPSSYEQYF

abundance: .
v_gene: TRBV5-6
d_gene: TRBD2
j_gene: TRBJ2-3
CDR3nt: TGTGCCAGCAGCTGGACGACAGCGGGGGCAACAGGTACGCAGTATTTT
CDR3aa: CASSWTTAGATGTQYF

abundance: few
v_gene: TRBV12-5
d_gene: .
j_gene: TRBJ2-5
CDR3nt: TGTGCTAGTGGTTTGGGACAGCGACAAGAGACCCAGTACTTC
CDR3aa: CASGLGQRQETQYF

abundance: .
v_gene: TRBV29-1
d_gene: .
j_gene: TRBJ2-7
CDR3nt: TGCAGCGTTGAAGAGGGAGAGAAGCTTCGGGAGCAGTACTTC
CDR3aa: CSVEEGEKLREQYF

abundance: .
v_gene: TRBV12-3/TRBV12-4
d_gene: .
j_gene: TRBJ2-7
CDR3nt: TGTGCCAGCAGTTTCGGGGACGAGCAGTACTTC
CDR3aa: CASSFGDEQYF

abundance: once
v_gene: TRBV4-1
d_gene: TRBD2
j_gene: TRBJ2-7
CDR3nt: TGCGCCAGCAGCCGTGCCAGGGGGCCGGGACTAGCGGGAGACCCCAGCTACGAGCAGTACTTC
CDR3aa: CASSRARGPGLAGDPSYEQYF

abundance: .
v_gene: TRBV2
d_gene: TRBD2
j_gene: TRBJ2-3
CDR3nt: TGTGCCAGCAGTCGTCTAGCGGGAGCCTTTTCGACGCAGTATTTT
CDR3aa: CASSRLAGAFSTQYF

abundance: .
v_gene: TRBV6-1
d_gene: TRBD2
j_gene: TRBJ2-3
CDR3nt: TGTGCCAGCAGTGAAGGAATAGCCAGTACTAGCGGCAGAGATACGCAGTATTTT
CDR3aa: CASSEGIASTSGRDTQYF

abundance: .
v_gene: TRBV5-5
d_gene: .
j_gene: TRBJ1-2
CDR3nt: TGTGCCAGCAGCCCCGGGACACCAACACATAACTATGGCTACACCTTC
CDR3aa: CASSPGTPTHNYGYTF

abundance: .
v_gene: TRBV6-2/TRBV6-3
d_gene: .
j_gene: TRBJ1-2
CDR3nt: TGTGCCAGCAGTTACCTCATCGGGGTAAACTATGGCTACACCTTC
CDR3aa: CASSYLIGVNYGYTF

abundance: .
v_gene: TRBV27
d_gene: TRBD2
j_gene: TRBJ2-2
CDR3nt: TGTGCCAGCAGTTTCGAGACTAGCCCCGGGGAGCTGTTTTTT
CDR3aa: CASSFETSPGELFF

abundance: .
v_gene: TRBV10-1
d_gene: .
j_gene: TRBJ2-2
CDR3nt: TGCGCCAGCAGTGATTGGCCTAGTTGGTCGTCGTACAACACCGGGGAGCTGTTTTTT
CDR3aa: CASSDWPSWSSYNTGELFF

abundance: .
v_gene: TRBV15
d_gene: TRBD1
j_gene: TRBJ1-2
CDR3nt: TGTGCCACCAGCAGAGATTTGGCAGGGGGAAACTATGGCTACACCTTC
CDR3aa: CATSRDLAGGNYGYTF

abundance: .
v_gene: TRBV18
d_gene: TRBD1
j_gene: TRBJ2-5
CDR3nt: TGTGCCAGCTCACCACTCCGGGACAGGACCGAGACCCAGTACTTC
CDR3aa: CASSPLRDRTETQYF

abundance: .
v_gene: TRBV28
d_gene: .
j_gene: TRBJ2-7
CDR3nt: TGTGCCAGCAGGATGACAGCGGAGGGCTACGAGCAGTACTTC
CDR3aa: CASRMTAEGYEQYF

abundance: .
v_gene: TRBV25-1
d_gene: TRBD1
j_gene: TRBJ1-2
CDR3nt: TGTGCCAGCAGTGGGGCAGGGGGCGCGGGCGGCTATGGCTACACCTTC
CDR3aa: CASSGAGGAGGYGYTF

abundance: .
v_gene: TRBV5-4
d_gene: .
j_gene: TRBJ1-1
CDR3nt: TGTGCCAGCAGCTTCAAGAGTTTCACTGAAGCTTTCTTT
CDR3aa: CASSFKSFTEAFF